A single sample is the source of the 6 T cell receptor beta chains below, sequenced in a study of shared clonotypes between healthy human individuals. Produced via immunoSEQ multiplex PCR; TCRdb's table is partial and in-frame only. The data show 450,000 to 700,000 clones, about 95% seen once. Naive CD8 populations comprised CD45RO-negative cells positively selected for CCR7, excluding terminally differentiated effector memory CD45RA+ cells. Sequencing was done on a sample of naive CD8+ T cells sorted from blood. The source is a woman in her twenties or thirties in good health.

The chain joins TRBV5-1 to TRBJ1-1; D uncertain. Germline values: CDR1 SGHRS, CDR2 YFSETQ. With 0 bases removed from V and 4 bases from J, the gap between germline ends came to 7 bases. The CDR3 totals 13 residues. Here the CDR3 reads CASSLGSVTEAFF. In nucleotides, the CDR3 is TGCGCCAGCAGCTTGGGGAGTGTCACTGAAGCTTTCTTT.

The chain uses TRBV9 and TRBJ1-2; 7 bases fit TRBD1. Germline V gives CDR1 SGDLS, CDR2 YYNGEE. V lost 3 bases to trimming and J lost 2 bases; unmatched junction nucleotides: 13. The CDR3 extends over 17 amino acids. CDR3 amino acids: CASSAKSDRRVNYGYTF. In DNA form, the CDR3 reads TGTGCCAGCAGCGCGAAATCGGACAGGCGGGTAAACTATGGCTACACCTTC.

The chain carries TRBV7-2 and TRBJ2-5; TRBD2 aligns across 8 bases. V shed 6 bases and J 3 bases; nucleotides not matched to a gene: 9. The CDR3 totals 15 residues. Germline V gene sequence: CDR1 SGHTA, CDR2 FQGNSA. The CDR3 DNA reads TGTGCCAGCAGTTCACTAGCGGACATGAAAGAGACCCAGTACTTC. Protein: CASSSLADMKETQYF. Full variable domain (rest looked up from reference TRBV7-2 and TRBJ2-5): GAGVSQSPSNKVTEKGKDVELRCDPISGHTALYWYRQSLGQGLEFLIYFQGNSAPDKSGLPSDRFSAERTGGSVSTLTIQRTQQEDSAVYLCASSSLADMKETQYFGPGTRLLVL.

The DNA of the CDR3 is TGTGCCAGCAGCTTTGAACAGGGGGGAAGTGAAAAACTGTTTTTT. Protein product: CASSFEQGGSEKLFF. The rearrangement links TRBV7-9 to TRBJ1-4; 8 positions match TRBD1. The CDR3 loop spans 15 amino acids. V shed 3 bases, J shed 7 bases, and the junction held 7 bases outside the gene matches. CDR1 is SEHNR and CDR2 is FQNEAQ in the germline V gene (reference sequence).

This chain connects TRBV4-1 to TRBJ2-3; 10 bases agree with TRBD2. Per germline, CDR1 MGHRA and CDR2 YSYEKL. V trimming: 1 base; J trimming: 6 bases; junction bases outside the gene matches: 10. The CDR3 runs 17 residues. The CDR3 here is CASSQVGSGRARDTQYF. The CDR3 bases are TGCGCCAGCAGCCAAGTCGGGAGCGGGAGGGCCAGGGATACGCAGTATTTT.

This chain joins TRBV7-9 and TRBJ2-1; 8 bases align to TRBD2. V shed 5 bases, J shed 5 bases, and the junction held 11 bases outside the gene matches. The CDR3 is made up of 16 amino acids. Germline V gives CDR1 SEHNR, CDR2 FQNEAQ (reference sequence). The CDR3 sequence: CASSPSDGRADNEQFF. CDR3 sequence (DNA): TGTGCCAGCAGCCCGTCTGACGGGAGGGCAGACAATGAGCAGTTCTTC.